The 21 T cell receptor beta chains below were found in one sample sequenced in a study of T-cell reconstitution after alpha-beta-depleted transplantation in children. Researchers prepared the TCRbeta library using unique molecular identifiers, the study reports. TCRdb re-analysed the PCR reads in MiXCR, keeping a single row per CDR3 protein. The sample shows a few hundred thousand distinct CDR3 sequences, about a quarter of them seen only once. The sequenced sample was PBMCs, obtained before TCRalphabeta/CD19-depleted stem cell transplant. The receptors were sampled from a boy in the first two years of life with Wiskott-Aldrich syndrome, due to receive a stem cell transplant.

This clonotype was counted a few times. The chain carries TRBV5-1 and TRBJ2-1; 7 bases align to TRBD2. V lost 4 bases and J lost 7; bases outside the gene matches: 8. The CDR3 length is 14 residues. Germline assignment: CDR1 SGHRS and CDR2 YFSETQ. CDR3 protein: CASSPSGTRNEQFF. CDR3 DNA: TGCGCCAGCAGCCCCAGCGGGACTCGGAATGAGCAGTTCTTC. The complete variable domain, with remaining parts taken from reference TRBV5-1 and TRBJ2-1, reads KAGVTQTPRYLIKTRGQQVTLSCSPISGHRSVSWYQQTPGQGLQFLFEYFSETQRNKGNFPGRFSGRQFSNSRSEMNVSTLELGDSALYLCASSPSGTRNEQFFGPGTRLTVL.

The rearrangement uses TRBV5-5 and TRBJ2-3; TRBD2 matches 7 bases. After removal of 0 bases from V and 2 bases from J, the junction contained 6 bases not matched to a gene. The length of the CDR3 is 16 residues. Germline CDR1 and CDR2: SGHKS and YYEKEE (reference sequence). The CDR3 spells CASSLGTRGYTDTQYF. The CDR3 DNA is TGTGCCAGCAGCTTGGGGACTAGGGGATACACAGATACGCAGTATTTT.

Here the CDR3 DNA reads TGTGCCAGCAGCTTATGGAACGGCCTTGACGAGCAGTACTTC. Amino acid sequence: CASSLWNGLDEQYF. The chain joins TRBV13 to TRBJ2-7; no clear D. This CDR3 is 14 amino acids long. Germline loops: CDR1 PRHDT, CDR2 FYEKMQ (reference sequence). The V and J ends lost 2 bases and 5 bases respectively, with 13 bases between them.

This chain uses TRBV12-3 or TRBV12-4 with TRBJ1-1; TRBD1 aligns across 12 bases. The ends lost 0 bases at V and 5 bases at J; junction bases unmatched: 7. The CDR3 contains 17 residues. CDR3 sequence (DNA): TGTGCCAGCAGTTTAGCCCCGGGACAGGGGGCGCGTACTGAAGCTTTCTTT. Its protein is CASSLAPGQGARTEAFF.

The chain employs TRBV10-3 and TRBJ2-2; no clear D. Deletions cut 0 bases from V and 6 bases from J, with 14 bases between. Germline values: CDR1 ENHRY, CDR2 SYGVKD. The CDR3 totals 16 residues. The CDR3 nucleotides are TGTGCCATCAGTGAGTCGGAGACGGGCCGCCCCGGGGAGCTGTTTTTT. Its translation is CAISESETGRPGELFF.

This clonotype has a count of ten or more. One end of the junction does not line up with germline, which may come from a read error. The chain is built from TRBV5-1 and TRBJ2-3, with D tentatively TRBD1 (7 bases). This CDR3 has 12 residues. CDR1 is SGHRS, CDR2 YFSETQ, per germline. The CDR3 region is CASSSGGDTQYF. The DNA for the CDR3 is TGTGCCAGCAGTTCAGGGGGGGATACGCAGTATTTT.

V is TRBV21-1 and J is TRBJ2-1; TRBD2, the table's D call, lacks a check against the DNA. TRBV21-1 is termed a pseudogene. This CDR3 is 14 amino acids long. The CDR3 here is CAIIGEGQNNEQFF. The CDR3 coding sequence is TGTGCCATCATAGGGGAGGGCCAGAACAATGAGCAGTTCTTC.

This clonotype was detected only a few times. V and J are TRBV7-9 and TRBJ2-1, with D possibly being TRBD2 (5 bases). From germline, CDR1 is SEHNR and CDR2 FQNEAQ (reference sequence). The V and J ends lost 0 bases and 1 base respectively, with 7 bases between them. The CDR3 sequence is 15 residues long. CDR3 protein: CASSLASASYNEQFF. CDR3 coding DNA: TGTGCCAGCAGCTTAGCTAGCGCTTCCTACAATGAGCAGTTCTTC.

This clonotype occurred a few times. The genes are TRBV5-1 and TRBJ2-7; perhaps TRBD2 as D (6 bases). The CDR3 runs to 14 residues. The V gene lost 5 bases and the J gene lost 2 bases, with 14 bases spanning the gap. From germline, CDR1 is SGHRS and CDR2 YFSETQ. The CDR3 DNA is TGCGCCAGCAGGCCTAGCGCTCTGGCCTACGAGCAGTACTTC. Its protein is CASRPSALAYEQYF.

This chain links TRBV10-3 with TRBJ2-7; no firm D call. CDR3 size: 13 residues. CDR1 and CDR2 from the germline V gene are ENHRY and SYGVKD. V was clipped by 5 bases and J by 3 bases, with 11 bases between them. CDR3 in amino acids: CAISPSFDYEQYF. DNA of the CDR3: TGTGCCATCAGTCCATCTTTCGACTACGAGCAGTACTTC.

The rearrangement joins TRBV28 to TRBJ2-2; D gene ambiguous. CDR3 length equals 16 residues. V dropped 4 bases and J dropped 4 bases, with 16 bases sitting between them. The germline V gene encodes CDR1 MDHEN and CDR2 SYDVKM. The CDR3 loop is CASSSTGPLGTGELFF. DNA for the CDR3: TGTGCCAGCAGTTCCACCGGACCCCTCGGCACCGGGGAGCTGTTTTTT.

The J gene is TRBJ2-7, the V gene TRBV5-1; D remains ambiguous. The CDR3 runs 12 residues. V was trimmed by 5 bases and J by 4 bases, leaving 10 bases between them. Germline lookup yields CDR1 SGHRS and CDR2 YFSETQ. The CDR3 region has the DNA TGCGCCAGCAGAATGCCTCCTTACGAGCAGTACTTC. Its protein is CASRMPPYEQYF.

This clonotype has a handful of counts. This sequence joins TRBV20-1 and TRBJ1-5, with a tentative D call TRBD1 (5 bases). This CDR3 has 12 amino acids. CDR1 is DFQATT and CDR2 is SNEGSKA in the germline V gene (reference sequence). V was pared by 3 bases and J by 6 bases, with 9 bases between. The CDR3 DNA is TGCAGTGCTAGTCAGGGACTTCAGCCCCAGCATTTT. Amino acids: CSASQGLQPQHF.

This clonotype was counted between two and nine times. The J gene is TRBJ2-3, the V gene TRBV5-1, with 9 nucleotides matching TRBD2. Germline V gene sequence: CDR1 SGHRS, CDR2 YFSETQ. CDR3 length: 14 amino acids. V lost 3 bases, J lost 4 bases, and 3 bases stayed unmatched. DNA for the CDR3: TGCGCCAGCAGCTATAGCGGGAGCGCAGATACGCAGTATTTT. Its protein is CASSYSGSADTQYF.

This clonotype has just a few counts. The chain couples TRBV7-8 to TRBJ2-3; D not certain. This CDR3 has 15 amino acids. Trimming removed 5 bases at V and 2 bases at J, with 14 bases between. Germline V gives CDR1 SGHVS, CDR2 FQNEAQ. The chain's CDR3 is CASSPRPAITDTQYF. For the CDR3, the DNA is TGTGCCAGCAGCCCACGACCAGCGATCACAGATACGCAGTATTTT. The full variable domain, completed using reference TRBV7-8 and TRBJ2-3, is GAGVSQSPRYKVAKRGQDVALRCDPISGHVSLFWYQQALGQGPEFLTYFQNEAQLDKSGLPSDRFFAERPEGSVSTLKIQRTQQEDSAVYLCASSPRPAITDTQYFGPGTRLTVL.

The V gene is TRBV7-3, the J gene TRBJ2-1; 15 positions agree with TRBD2. Germline V gene data show CDR1 as SGHTA and CDR2 as FQGTGA. The CDR3 has 15 residues. V trimming: 5 bases; J trimming: 10 bases; junction bases outside the gene matches: 6. Here the CDR3 DNA reads TGTGCCAGCAGCAAGGGACTAGCGGGAGGTGGCGAGCAGTTCTTC. The encoded protein is CASSKGLAGGGEQFF.

V is TRBV12-3 or TRBV12-4 and J is TRBJ2-4; a possible D gene is TRBD1 (5 bases). The V gene lost 8 bases and the J gene lost 3 bases, with 14 bases spanning the gap. The CDR3 has 14 amino acids. As DNA, the CDR3 is TGTGCCAGCGGCGTCCGGCAGGGCAAAAACATTCAGTACTTC. It yields the protein CASGVRQGKNIQYF.

This clonotype was detected only a few times. The chain links TRBV20-1 to TRBJ2-3, with 9 bases identical to TRBD2. The CDR3 is made up of 16 amino acids. Trimming took 2 bases from V and 3 from J; bases not matched to a gene: 9. Looked up from germline, CDR1 is DFQATT and CDR2 is SNEGSKA (reference sequence). DNA of the CDR3: TGCAGTGCTAGAAGTGACGGCGGGAGGGGAACAGATACGCAGTATTTT. As protein: CSARSDGGRGTDTQYF.

The chain couples TRBV12-3 or TRBV12-4 to TRBJ2-7; D remains ambiguous. V shed 6 bases and J shed 3 bases, with 12 bases lying between them. There are 13 residues in the CDR3. The CDR3 coding sequence is TGTGCCAGCAGCCGTACTCCCATCTACGAGCAGTACTTC. Amino acids: CASSRTPIYEQYF.

This clonotype has only a few counts. The chain carries TRBV7-3 and TRBJ2-7; no definite D call. This CDR3 region has 14 residues. The V gene's germline CDR1 is SGHTA and CDR2 FQGTGA. Trimming pared 2 bases from V and 5 bases from J, leaving 13 bases between. CDR3 sequence reads: CASSLDVPTHEQYF. The CDR3 bases are TGTGCCAGCAGCTTAGACGTCCCGACGCACGAGCAGTACTTC.

The table lists this clonotype with a few counts. V gene TRBV7-9 combines with J gene TRBJ2-4; 8 bases agree with TRBD1. The trim removed 7 bases at V and 4 bases at J, leaving 6 bases unmatched. CDR1 is SEHNR, CDR2 FQNEAQ, per germline (reference sequence). The CDR3 length is 14 residues. CDR3 nucleotides: TGTGCCAGCACCCCAAGACAGGGGAAAAACATTCAGTACTTC. This encodes CASTPRQGKNIQYF. Looking up the rest from reference TRBV7-9 and TRBJ2-4 gives the full variable domain: DTGVSQNPRHKITKRGQNVTFRCDPISEHNRLYWYRQTLGQGPEFLTYFQNEAQLEKSRLLSDRFSAERPKGSFSTLEIQRTEQGDSAMYLCASTPRQGKNIQYFGAGTRLSVL.